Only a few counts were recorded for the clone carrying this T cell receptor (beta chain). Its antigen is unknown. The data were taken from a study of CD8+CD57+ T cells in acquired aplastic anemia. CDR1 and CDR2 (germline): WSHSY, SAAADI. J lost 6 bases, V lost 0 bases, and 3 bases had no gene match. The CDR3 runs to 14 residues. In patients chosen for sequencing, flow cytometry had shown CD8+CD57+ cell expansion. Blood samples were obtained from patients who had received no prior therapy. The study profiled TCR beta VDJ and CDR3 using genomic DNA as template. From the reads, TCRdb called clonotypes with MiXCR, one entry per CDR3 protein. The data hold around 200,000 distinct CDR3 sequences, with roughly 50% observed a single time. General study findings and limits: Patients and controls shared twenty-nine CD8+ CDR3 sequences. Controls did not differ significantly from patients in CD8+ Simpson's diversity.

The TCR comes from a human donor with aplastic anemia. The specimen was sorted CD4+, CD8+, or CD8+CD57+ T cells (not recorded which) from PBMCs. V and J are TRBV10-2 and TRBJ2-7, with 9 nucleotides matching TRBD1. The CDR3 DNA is TGCGCCAGCAGTGAGTCTGGGACAGGGTTCGAGCAGTACTTC. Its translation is CASSESGTGFEQYF.